The present T cell receptor beta chain was sequenced within a study of blood T cell repertoires in COVID-19. Overall study: COVID-19 samples collected from the United States, Italy and Spain covered acute and convalescent phases.

One Seattle source followed patients from active infection through their disease course. V shed 1 base and J shed 2 bases, with 11 bases lying between them. The CDR3 runs 15 residues. From germline, CDR1 is SGHAT and CDR2 FQNNGV. As handled by the study authors: Reference gene primer amplification yielded estimated nucleated cell counts. Generated by immunoSEQ multiplex PCR, the TCRdb table keeps only in-frame clones and is missing some. That table furnishes V, J and clone size, whereas the DNA furnished D and trimming. The table shows around 140,000 clones, with 86% occurring only once. The chain links TRBV11-2 to TRBJ2-5; tentative D call: TRBD1 (5 bases). Source material: peripheral blood. The TCR originated in a woman in her 70s with COVID-19, enrolled during active disease. CDR3 nucleotides: TGTGCCAGCAGCTTAGTCTGGACACAACAAGAGACCCAGTACTTC. Its protein product is CASSLVWTQQETQYF.